This T cell receptor (beta chain) stems from a study of blood T cell repertoires in COVID-19. Study background: Acute and convalescent COVID-19 samples came from the United States, Italy and Spain. T cells, B-cell-depleted T cells, or PBMCs provided the cDNA or gDNA that served as material.

As originally analysed: The assay estimated nucleated cells by amplifying reference gene primers. Method: immunoSEQ multiplex PCR; TCRdb's copy keeps in-frame clones and lacks some. V and J calls and clone size are given by that table; D and trimming were obtained from the DNA. Of around 250,000 clones in the sample, 84% were seen once. Donors in Cohort 3 who had recovered were those with two negative PCRs, healthcare professional clearance, or resolution of their symptoms. Germline loops: CDR1 MNHEY, CDR2 SVGAGI. This CDR3 contains 14 residues. Trimming took 11 bases from V and 2 from J; bases not matched to a gene: 8.

The TCR originated in a man between 50 and 59 years old who had recovered from COVID-19. Specimen: PBMCs or T cells enriched from blood (not recorded which). The genes are TRBV6-5 and TRBJ1-4, with 7 bases matching TRBD1. CDR3 in amino acids: CAGGQGGTNEKLFF. The DNA for the CDR3 is TGTGCCGGGGGGCAGGGGGGCACTAATGAAAAACTGTTTTTT.